This T cell receptor beta chain emerged from a study of blood T cells in healthy people across ages. Study outcomes and limitations: TCR beta diversity correlated strongly with naive T cell percentage.

Germline V lookup: CDR1 SQVTM, CDR2 ANQGSEA. Trimming stripped 1 base from V and 7 bases from J, with 11 bases between. This CDR3 contains 12 residues. With a J-beta primer mix and a sample-barcoded 5' primer, a second PCR ran roughly 6 to 11 cycles. A 12-random-nucleotide template-switch adaptor tagged each cDNA molecule. TCRdb re-called the 5' RACE reads with MiXCR, one entry per CDR3 protein. The sample shows roughly 570,000 distinct CDR3 sequences, roughly 28% of them seen only once. Peripheral blood was drawn, ten milliliters per donor. On this clonotype itself: The antigen is unknown.

This chain uses TRBV29-1 with TRBJ2-7; TRBD2 is a possible D gene (6 bases). The source of this sequence is a woman in her sixties or seventies in good health. The sequencing sample was made of blood. The CDR3 DNA follows: TGCAGCGTTGAAGGGTTCAGCGGGGAGCAGTACGTC. Its protein product is CSVEGFSGEQYV.